These T cell receptor beta chains were read from a single sample in a study of read filtering for tumor transcriptome and immune sequencing. TCRdb redid the calling of the reads with MiXCR, one entry per CDR3 protein. Of 90,000 to 95,000 distinct CDR3 sequences listed, 20% to 25% were seen once; the top ten hold 11%. The specimen sequenced was a population of CD138-negative cells sorted from bone marrow. These receptors all come from a donor aged 40 or over with multiple myeloma. Each CDR3 is given without its conserved first and last residue. D genes are given only for firm matches. Clone size is stated in some rows and not others, as once, few, many or a class when expanded.

V gene	J gene	D gene	clone size	CDR3 protein
TRBV7-9	TRBJ1-1	.	many	ASSLTNTEAF
TRBV2	TRBJ1-6	.	many	ASSEQRPLH
TRBV7-9	TRBJ2-7	TRBD2	many	ASSLKGGYEQY
TRBV7-9	TRBJ2-6	.	many	ASSLDWSSGYSGANVLT
TRBV7-9	TRBJ2-3	TRBD2	many	ASSLQAGMTDTQY
TRBV6-1	TRBJ2-5	.	few	ASKRSAKETQY
TRBV19	TRBJ2-1	.	few	ASKVVRNEQF
TRBV5-4	TRBJ2-2	.	few	ASSLKVGGPGELF
TRBV13	TRBJ1-2	.	few	ASSSRGRLQGYT
TRBV19	TRBJ2-1	.	few	ASSIGRVSYNEQF
TRBV7-8	TRBJ2-5	.	.	ASSLFGGKETQY
TRBV28	TRBJ2-2	TRBD1	.	ASGNRGAGELF
TRBV20-1	TRBJ1-3	.	.	SSSNWAAGNTIY
TRBV6-1	TRBJ2-7	.	many	ASSPQGAVYEQY
TRBV12-3/TRBV12-4	TRBJ2-1	.	many	ASRGKLHNEQF
TRBV12-3/TRBV12-4	TRBJ2-3	TRBD1	few	ASTPGQADTQY
TRBV28	TRBJ2-5	.	many	ASSLLPGEETQY